This entry concerns a single T cell receptor beta chain. The antigen remains undetermined. A junction boundary mismatches the germline segment, possibly from a read error. Other DNA sequences within the sample encode an identical CDR3. The PCR had 60 Vbeta and 13 Jbeta primers. Assay: immunoSEQ multiplex PCR; the TCRdb copy retains only in-frame clones and omits some. Of 130,000 to 150,000 clones listed, 70% to 85% were seen once; the top ten hold around a tenth. The data were obtained in a study of cytomegalovirus exposure and HLA in healthy donors. About the research overall: About 84% of a few hundred genotyped donors fell in the Caucasian-associated ancestry cluster.

The study's findings and limits: Compared with the roughly 670-donor mean, an Asian-associated ancestry cluster reportedly had fewer N-insertions, according to a later analysis. Later analysis demonstrated an association between a missense DCLRE1C variant and TCR beta V- and J-gene trimming. Previously analyzed data showed that most TCR beta V segments were productive at a frequency of about 87% or about 30%.

Input material: PBMCs. This sequence originates from an older woman in good health and CMV-seropositive.

The CDR3 region has the DNA TGTGCCAGCAGTGCCCCGGGACACGAAAACTATGGTTACACCTTC. This encodes CASSAPGHENYGYTF. This chain uses TRBV6-1 with TRBJ1-2; D may be TRBD1 (6 bases). Per germline, CDR1 MNHNS and CDR2 SASEGT. This CDR3 comprises 15 residues.